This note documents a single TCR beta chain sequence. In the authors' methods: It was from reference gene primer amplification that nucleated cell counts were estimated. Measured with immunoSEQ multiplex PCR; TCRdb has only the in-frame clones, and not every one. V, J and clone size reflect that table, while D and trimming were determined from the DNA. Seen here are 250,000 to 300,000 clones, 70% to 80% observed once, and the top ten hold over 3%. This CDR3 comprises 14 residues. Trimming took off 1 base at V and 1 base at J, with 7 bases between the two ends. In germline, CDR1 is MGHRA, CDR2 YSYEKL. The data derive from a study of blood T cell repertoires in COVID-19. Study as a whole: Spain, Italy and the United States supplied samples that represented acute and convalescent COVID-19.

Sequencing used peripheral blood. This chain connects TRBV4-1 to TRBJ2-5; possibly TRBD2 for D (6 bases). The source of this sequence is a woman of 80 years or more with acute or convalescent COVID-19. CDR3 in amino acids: CASSQGLGQETQYF. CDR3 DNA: TGCGCCAGCAGCCAAGGACTAGGCCAAGAGACCCAGTACTTC.